Listed below are T cell receptor beta chains from one sample, sequenced in a study of metastatic and nonmetastatic thyroid tumors. TCRdb reprocessed the PCR reads via MiXCR. Here the sample spans about 38,000 clones, roughly 50% being singletons. The sequenced sample was tumor tissue. The receptor source for this set is a male donor with papillary thyroid cancer or a benign thyroid nodule (not recorded which). Some clones in this sample may be carry-over from other donors' samples. CDR3s include the opening cysteine and the closing phenylalanine or tryptophan. The D gene is left open where the match is weak. Some rows have no size entry. The others give once, few or many, or a class for an expanded clone.

d_gene	abundance	v_gene	j_gene	CDR3nt	CDR3aa
TRBD2	.	TRBV7-9	TRBJ2-7	TGTGCCAGCAGCTTGGGGGGGAACCCCTACGAGCAGTACTTC	CASSLGGNPYEQYF
.	once	TRBV3-1	TRBJ2-7	TGTGCCAGCAGCCCGGGCATCGGGTCAGGGTACGAGCAGTACTTC	CASSPGIGSGYEQYF
.	few	TRBV25-1	TRBJ1-1	TGTGTCAGCAGTGCAGGGGTCCACACTGAGGCTTTCTTT	CVSSAGVHTEAFF
.	few	TRBV6-2/TRBV6-3	TRBJ2-3	TGTGCCAGCAGTTACCCGGTTTGGGGGAGTGGGACAGATACGCAGTATTTT	CASSYPVWGSGTDTQYF
TRBD1	.	TRBV30	TRBJ1-2	TGTGCCTGGACGGGACAGGCCTATGGCTACACCTTC	CAWTGQAYGYTF
.	.	TRBV20-1	TRBJ1-1	TGCAGTGCTAGTTTGGGCAGTACTGAAGCTTTCTTT	CSASLGSTEAFF
.	.	TRBV11-3	TRBJ2-3	TGTGCCAGCAGCCCTAAGGTCGGGAGTGGAGATACGCAGTATTTT	CASSPKVGSGDTQYF
.	.	TRBV9	TRBJ1-1	TGTGCCAGCAGCGTACAGGGGACGAACACTGAAGCTTTCTTT	CASSVQGTNTEAFF
.	.	TRBV20-1	TRBJ2-2	TGCAGTGCTAGCGACACCGGGGAGCTGTTTTTT	CSASDTGELFF
.	few	TRBV27	TRBJ2-5	TGTGCCAGCAGTCCCCCGGACATACGTGGGACCCAGTACTTC	CASSPPDIRGTQYF
.	.	TRBV7-2	TRBJ2-2	TGTGCCAGCAGCTTAGAGAGTGGAGGGGAGCTGTTTTTT	CASSLESGGELFF
TRBD1	.	TRBV5-1	TRBJ1-1	TGCGCCAGCAAGGATGGGGGGACAGGGAGGCCTGAAGCTTTCTTT	CASKDGGTGRPEAFF
.	many	TRBV6-1	TRBJ2-7	TGTGCCAGCAGTGACGGGGAGACCTACGAGCAGTACTTC	CASSDGETYEQYF
TRBD1	.	TRBV9	TRBJ1-6	TGTGCCAGCCCAGGGGGGGCGGAGACCTATAATTCACCCCTCCACTTT	CASPGGAETYNSPLHF
.	few	TRBV6-5	TRBJ2-7	TGTGCCAGCAGTTCACCGCGGGACGACACCTACGAGCAGTACTTC	CASSSPRDDTYEQYF
.	few	TRBV6-1	TRBJ2-1	TGTGCCAGCACACGGGTCAATGAGCAGTTCTTC	CASTRVNEQFF
TRBD1	few	TRBV2	TRBJ2-7	TGTGCCAGCAGCGTCCTTCGGACAGGGACCCACGAGCAGTACTTC	CASSVLRTGTHEQYF
TRBD2	few	TRBV4-3	TRBJ2-3	TGCGCCAGCAGCCTTTCGGGACTAGGTCTAGATACGCAGTATTTT	CASSLSGLGLDTQYF
.	.	TRBV4-1	TRBJ2-3	TGCGCCAGCAGCCAAGCCCCCGCTGCAGCGGGTTCTTGGGGGGATACGCAGTATTTT	CASSQAPAAAGSWGDTQYF
TRBD2	medium-sized	TRBV3-1	TRBJ2-1	TGTGCCAGCAGCCCGAGGACTAGCGGGAGCAGAGATGAGCAGTTCTTC	CASSPRTSGSRDEQFF
.	.	TRBV4-1	TRBJ1-5	TGCGCCAGCAGCCAAGATCCCCTTCAGCCCCAGCATTTT	CASSQDPLQPQHF
.	.	TRBV3-1	TRBJ2-5	TGTGCCAGCAGCCAAAATCCCGAGACCCAGTACTTC	CASSQNPETQYF
TRBD2	.	TRBV6-1	TRBJ2-1	TGTGCCAGCAGTGAAGCGAGCGGTAGCGGGGGGTCCGATGAGCAGTTCTTC	CASSEASGSGGSDEQFF
.	few	TRBV6-1	TRBJ1-1	TGTGCCAGCAGTGAAGTTCTGGGCAGGAACACTGAAGCTTTCTTT	CASSEVLGRNTEAFF